One sample yielded the 20 T cell receptor beta chains listed below, sequenced in a study of T cell changes during pregnancy in multiple sclerosis. The data were produced by immunoSEQ multiplex PCR, yet TCRdb's version contains in-frame clones alone and is incomplete. The repertoire consists of some 40,000 clones, with approximately 94% occurring once and the leading ten covering over 1.5%. Source: peripheral blood, taken in the third trimester of pregnancy. The receptor source for this set is a female donor with multiple sclerosis, enrolled in a pregnancy study.

The V gene is TRBV28, the J gene TRBJ1-5; no definite D call. The germline V gene has CDR1 MDHEN and CDR2 SYDVKM. There are 16 residues in the CDR3. The germline V and J ends were trimmed by 5 bases and 0 bases, with 14 bases remaining between them. The CDR3 loop reads CASSIAWRNSNQPQHF. CDR3 sequence (DNA): TGTGCCAGCAGTATAGCTTGGCGCAATAGCAATCAGCCCCAGCATTTT. Supplemented by reference TRBV28 and TRBJ1-5, the full variable domain reads DVKVTQSSRYLVKRTGEKVFLECVQDMDHENMFWYRQDPGLGLRLIYFSYDVKMKEKGDIPEGYSVSREKKERFSLILESASTNQTSMYLCASSIAWRNSNQPQHFGDGTRLSIL.

The rearrangement links TRBV7-2 to TRBJ1-4; 10 bases map to TRBD1. V was pared by 1 base and J by 5 bases, with 1 base of the junction left unmatched. Germline CDR1 is SGHTA and CDR2 is FQGNSA. The CDR3 runs 15 residues. As DNA, the CDR3 is TGTGCCAGCAGCTTAGGGGGACAGGGGAATGAAAAACTGTTTTTT. Amino acids: CASSLGGQGNEKLFF.

V gene TRBV27 combines with J gene TRBJ2-4; the match to TRBD2 covers 8 bases. V was pared by 5 bases and J by 0 bases, with 12 bases of the junction left unmatched. Germline V gene data show CDR1 as MNHEY and CDR2 as SMNVEV (reference sequence). The CDR3 runs 18 residues. DNA for the CDR3: TGTGCCAGCAGTCCCCAACCAGCGGGAGTACTAGCCAAAAACATTCAGTACTTC. Translated: CASSPQPAGVLAKNIQYF.

This sequence joins TRBV6-1 and TRBJ1-4; 9 bases agree with TRBD1. The CDR3 spans 15 residues. The ends lost 6 bases at V and 5 bases at J; junction bases unmatched: 7. Germline V gene sequence: CDR1 MNHNS, CDR2 SASEGT. This CDR3 reads CASSDRDRENEKLFF. The CDR3 coding sequence is TGTGCCAGCAGCGATAGGGACAGGGAGAATGAAAAACTGTTTTTT.

The chain employs TRBV7-9 and TRBJ1-1; 7 nucleotides match TRBD1. Germline V lookup: CDR1 SEHNR, CDR2 FQNEAQ (reference sequence). V lost 4 bases to trimming and J lost 1 base; unmatched junction nucleotides: 9. This CDR3 comprises 16 residues. This chain's CDR3 is CASSSVRGPKNTEAFF. CDR3 in DNA: TGTGCCAGCAGCTCGGTGAGGGGGCCCAAGAACACTGAAGCTTTCTTT. Combining the CDR3 with reference TRBV7-9 and TRBJ1-1 gives the whole variable domain DTGVSQNPRHKITKRGQNVTFRCDPISEHNRLYWYRQTLGQGPEFLTYFQNEAQLEKSRLLSDRFSAERPKGSFSTLEIQRTEQGDSAMYLCASSSVRGPKNTEAFFGQGTRLTVV.

This sequence joins TRBV9 and TRBJ2-7; no definite D call. Germline V gene data show CDR1 as SGDLS and CDR2 as YYNGEE. Trimming stripped 4 bases from V and 3 bases from J, with 14 bases between. There are 14 residues in the CDR3. CDR3 amino acids: CASSPRGFDYEQYF. The CDR3 nucleotides read TGTGCCAGCAGCCCCCGCGGATTCGACTACGAGCAGTACTTC.

The chain couples TRBV28 to TRBJ2-1; D gene uncertain. The CDR3 is made up of 14 amino acids. Between the trimmed V and J ends, which lost 8 bases and 14 bases, there was a span of 25 bases. Germline CDR1 is MDHEN and CDR2 is SYDVKM. This chain's CDR3 is CASRPLVGGQREFF. DNA of the CDR3: TGTGCCAGCCGCCCTCTCGTCGGCGGCCAACGGGAGTTCTTC.

This clone was seen a handful of times. The rearrangement links TRBV9 to TRBJ2-3; 8 nucleotides align to TRBD2. CDR1 and CDR2 from the germline V gene are SGDLS and YYNGEE. The ends lost 3 bases at V and 1 base at J; junction bases unmatched: 13. The CDR3 is 18 amino acids. The CDR3 nucleotides read TGTGCCAGCAGCGAGGGCGGGAGGATAGCGGGCCGCACAGATACGCAGTATTTT. Protein product: CASSEGGRIAGRTDTQYF.

The J gene is TRBJ2-4, the V gene TRBV28; 9 nucleotides align to TRBD1. V lost 6 bases to trimming and J lost 12 bases; unmatched junction nucleotides: 21. Germline assignment: CDR1 MDHEN and CDR2 SYDVKM. CDR3 size: 17 residues. In DNA, the CDR3 is TGTGCCAGCAGCTCCTTTGGGACAGGGTTCAGGGGATTTGGTCAGTACTTC. This gives the protein CASSSFGTGFRGFGQYF.

This chain uses TRBV23-1 with TRBJ2-1; TRBD2 is a possible D gene (5 bases). TRBV23-1 is an ORF, and what it does is uncertain. This CDR3 spans 16 amino acids. The V and J ends lost 0 bases and 6 bases respectively, with 15 bases between them. The DNA for the CDR3 is TGCGCCAGCAGTCAATCGCAGAGGGTGGGCGGCAATGAGCAGTTCTTC. Amino acid sequence: CASSQSQRVGGNEQFF.

The rearrangement joins TRBV14 to TRBJ1-3; tentatively, D is TRBD1 (6 bases). V dropped 5 bases and J dropped 1 base, with 12 bases sitting between them. Germline V gives CDR1 SGHDN, CDR2 FVKESK. CDR3 length equals 15 residues. In DNA form, the CDR3 reads TGTGCCAGCAGCAGAGGGGGACAATCTGGAAACACCATATATTTT. Its translation is CASSRGGQSGNTIYF.

CDR3 in amino acids: CASSESLAGNNEQFF. The DNA of the CDR3 is TGTGCCAGCAGTGAAAGCCTAGCGGGGAACAATGAGCAGTTCTTC. J is TRBJ2-1 and V is TRBV6-4; 9 positions match TRBD2. Germline V gene sequence: CDR1 MRHNA, CDR2 SNTAGT. This CDR3 is 15 amino acids long. The junction had 5 bases not matched to a gene; V was cut back by 3 bases and J by 5 bases.

The genes are TRBV6-5 and TRBJ1-3; possible D gene TRBD1, 6 bases. The germline V gene has CDR1 MNHEY and CDR2 SVGAGI. CDR3 length equals 15 residues. Trimming left V 2 bases short and J 0 bases short, with 8 bases between. The CDR3: CASSYGGNSGNTIYF. For the CDR3, the DNA is TGTGCCAGCAGTTACGGGGGCAACTCTGGAAACACCATATATTTT.

CDR3 amino acids: CASRPTGTQYEQYF. In DNA form, the CDR3 reads TGTGCCAGCAGACCTACCGGGACTCAATACGAGCAGTACTTC. The chain is built from TRBV11-2 and TRBJ2-7; tentative D call: TRBD2 (6 bases). The CDR3 loop spans 14 amino acids. V was clipped by 6 bases and J by 4 bases, with 16 bases between them. In germline, CDR1 is SGHAT, CDR2 FQNNGV.

In its sample, this clone was seen a few times. CDR3: CASSVGGSNTGELFF. Here the CDR3 DNA reads TGTGCCAGCAGCGTAGGGGGCAGCAACACCGGGGAGCTGTTTTTT. This chain uses TRBV9 with TRBJ2-2; D might be TRBD1 (5 bases). Germline loops: CDR1 SGDLS, CDR2 YYNGEE. V lost 0 bases to trimming and J lost 2 bases, with 8 bases between them. The CDR3 runs 15 residues. Full variable domain (outside the CDR3, taken from reference TRBV9 and TRBJ2-2): DSGVTQTPKHLITATGQRVTLRCSPRSGDLSVYWYQQSLDQGLQFLIQYYNGEERAKGNILERFSAQQFPDLHSELNLSSLELGDSALYFCASSVGGSNTGELFFGEGSRLTVL.

The V gene is TRBV4-1, the J gene TRBJ2-7; weak D call: TRBD1 (5 bases). V lost 2 bases and J lost 3, with 8 bases in between. Germline V gene data show CDR1 as MGHRA and CDR2 as YSYEKL. The CDR3 has 13 residues. CDR3 loop: CASSQQGVYEQYF. The CDR3 coding sequence is TGCGCCAGCAGCCAACAAGGGGTCTACGAGCAGTACTTC.

The chain is built from TRBV7-6 and TRBJ2-2; 8 bases are shared with TRBD1. The J segment lost 1 base and the V segment lost 7 bases, leaving 8 bases of the junction unmatched. The CDR3 length is 16 residues. Germline lookup yields CDR1 SGHVS and CDR2 FNYEAQ. CDR3 bases: TGTGCCAGCACCGAGGCAGGGGGCTTGAACACCGGGGAGCTGTTTTTT. Its translation: CASTEAGGLNTGELFF. The full variable domain, with the rest looked up from reference TRBV7-6 and TRBJ2-2, is GAGVSQSPRYKVTKRGQDVALRCDPISGHVSLYWYRQALGQGPEFLTYFNYEAQQDKSGLPNDRFSAERPEGSISTLTIQRTEQRDSAMYRCASTEAGGLNTGELFFGEGSRLTVL.

The CDR3 nucleotides are TGTGCCTGCGGACTAAGGGGTAATCAGCCCCAGCATTTT. Protein: CACGLRGNQPQHF. The chain joins TRBV30 to TRBJ1-5; a weak D match, TRBD1 (5 bases). The germline V gene has CDR1 GTSNPN and CDR2 SVGIG (reference sequence). The CDR3 spans 13 residues. The germline V and J ends were trimmed by 6 bases and 4 bases, with 13 bases remaining between them.

CDR3 nucleotide sequence: TGTGCCAGCAGGGGGACAGGGGGTCGGCCCCAGCATTTT. This gives the protein CASRGTGGRPQHF. V and J are TRBV6-5 and TRBJ1-5; 11 bases align to TRBD1. The CDR3 runs to 13 residues. Germline V lookup: CDR1 MNHEY, CDR2 SVGAGI. J was trimmed by 9 bases and V by 6 bases; bases with no gene match: 4.

The rearrangement links TRBV6-1 to TRBJ2-2; 10 nucleotides line up with TRBD2. Germline trimming cut 11 bases from V and 7 bases from J; bases unmatched to any gene: 10. Germline loops: CDR1 MNHNS, CDR2 SASEGT. The CDR3 loop spans 14 amino acids. The CDR3 protein is CAGSLAGENGELFF. As DNA, the CDR3 is TGTGCCGGATCGCTAGCGGGAGAAAACGGGGAGCTGTTTTTT.